The 19 T cell receptor beta chains reported below all come from one sample, sequenced in a study of blood T cell repertoires in COVID-19. The repertoire was sequenced with immunoSEQ multiplex PCR; TCRdb's copy has only in-frame clones and lacks some. Seen here are about 220,000 clones, roughly 84% observed once, and the top ten hold 15% to 20%. Sequenced sample: peripheral blood. Receptor source: a man younger than 45 with active or convalescent COVID-19.

This clone was counted many times. This chain joins TRBV9 and TRBJ2-6, with D possibly being TRBD1 (5 bases). This CDR3 has 14 amino acids. Trimming stripped 7 bases from V and 2 bases from J, with 10 bases between. Germline lookup yields CDR1 SGDLS and CDR2 YYNGEE. Here the CDR3 reads CASSGLAGANVLTF. CDR3 DNA sequence: TGTGCCAGCTCAGGGTTAGCTGGGGCCAACGTCCTGACTTTC. Filled out from reference TRBV9 and TRBJ2-6, the complete variable domain reads DSGVTQTPKHLITATGQRVTLRCSPRSGDLSVYWYQQSLDQGLQFLIQYYNGEERAKGNILERFSAQQFPDLHSELNLSSLELGDSALYFCASSGLAGANVLTFGAGSRLTVL.

V usage is TRBV4-1 and J usage is TRBJ1-1; 11 nucleotides line up with TRBD1. J gave up 5 bases and V 3 bases, and 5 bases lay outside the gene matches. This CDR3 has 15 residues. Germline CDR1 reads MGHRA; CDR2 reads YSYEKL. The CDR3 nucleotides are TGCGCCAGCAGCCACGGACAGGGGGCATTGACTGAAGCTTTCTTT. This codes for CASSHGQGALTEAFF.

The rearrangement uses TRBV19 and TRBJ2-3, with D uncertain. The CDR3 spans 17 residues. Trimming left V 1 base short and J 4 bases short, with 18 bases between. Germline V gene data show CDR1 as LNHDA and CDR2 as SQIVND (reference sequence). The CDR3 spells CASSIVASSAPADTQYF. In nucleotides, the CDR3 is TGTGCCAGTAGTATAGTGGCCTCAAGCGCCCCTGCAGATACGCAGTATTTT.

The chain employs TRBV6-5 and TRBJ2-2; 11 nucleotides align to TRBD2. This CDR3 region has 15 residues. Germline CDR1 and CDR2: MNHEY and SVGAGI. Unmatched junction bases numbered 6, after V lost 6 bases and J lost 6 bases. The CDR3 loop is CASSILAGVSGELFF. As DNA, the CDR3 is TGTGCCAGCAGCATACTAGCGGGGGTATCCGGGGAGCTGTTTTTT.

This sequence joins TRBV7-7 and TRBJ2-7; 9 bases line up with TRBD1. J was trimmed by 6 bases and V by 1 base; bases with no gene match: 4. This CDR3 spans 14 amino acids. The germline gives CDR1 SSHAT, CDR2 FNYEAQ (reference sequence). The CDR3 DNA reads as TGTGCCAGCAGCTTAGGGACAGGGGCTGGCGAGCAGTACTTC. It encodes CASSLGTGAGEQYF. Variable domain in full (rest from reference TRBV7-7 and TRBJ2-7): GAGVSQSPRYKVTKRGQDVTLRCDPISSHATLYWYQQALGQGPEFLTYFNYEAQPDKSGLPSDRFSAERPEGSISTLTIQRTEQRDSAMYRCASSLGTGAGEQYFGPGTRLTVT.

The rearrangement links TRBV7-8 to TRBJ2-2; 11 positions match TRBD1. With 4 bases clipped from V and 3 bases from J, the junction kept 4 bases outside the gene matches. Germline V gene lookup returns CDR1 SGHVS and CDR2 FQNEAQ. The CDR3 extends over 16 amino acids. The CDR3 protein is CASSSRDRGYTGELFF. The CDR3 nucleotides read TGTGCCAGCAGCTCCCGGGACAGGGGGTACACCGGGGAGCTGTTTTTT.

This chain links TRBV5-3 with TRBJ2-1, with D possibly matching TRBD1 (5 bases). TRBV5-3 is assigned to the ORF class and has an uncertain function. The CDR3 has 16 residues. V dropped 2 bases and J dropped 10 bases, with 22 bases sitting between them. The DNA of the CDR3 is TGTGCCAGAAGCTTCTATACCGACAGCTGGACCGGCGAGCAGTTCTTC. Residues: CARSFYTDSWTGEQFF.

The V gene is TRBV18, the J gene TRBJ2-7, with 13 bases aligning to TRBD2. V was clipped by 3 bases and J by 4 bases; unmatched bases: 6. Germline CDR1 is KGHSH and CDR2 is LQKENI. This CDR3 has 16 amino acids. Here the CDR3 DNA reads TGTGCCAGCTCACCCCGACTAGCGGGGGGAACTTACGAGCAGTACTTC. Its protein is CASSPRLAGGTYEQYF.

CDR3 DNA sequence: TGTGCCTGGAGCCGACAGGGCCTAGTAATCATGAACACTGAAGCTTTCTTT. Amino acid sequence: CAWSRQGLVIMNTEAFF. The V gene is TRBV30, the J gene TRBJ1-1, with 7 bases that match TRBD1. This CDR3 has 17 residues. With 3 bases clipped from V and 0 bases from J, the junction kept 13 bases outside the gene matches. Germline V gene sequence: CDR1 GTSNPN, CDR2 SVGIG (reference sequence). The full variable domain, with the rest looked up from reference TRBV30 and TRBJ1-1, is SQTIHQWPATLVQPVGSPLSLECTVEGTSNPNLYWYRQAAGRGLQLLFYSVGIGQISSEVPQNLSASRPQDRQFILSSKKLLLSDSGFYLCAWSRQGLVIMNTEAFFGQGTRLTVV.

This chain connects TRBV28 to TRBJ1-2; no clear D gene. Deletions cut 8 bases from V and 1 base from J, with 20 bases between. The length of the CDR3 is 16 residues. Looked up from germline, CDR1 is MDHEN and CDR2 is SYDVKM. CDR3 amino acids: CASWGGEVGFNYGYTF. The CDR3 DNA reads as TGTGCCAGCTGGGGTGGGGAGGTGGGGTTTAACTATGGCTACACCTTC.

J is TRBJ2-5 and V is TRBV7-2, with D hard to call. The germline gives CDR1 SGHTA, CDR2 FQGNSA. The length of the CDR3 is 14 residues. Trimming removed 5 bases at V and 5 bases at J, with 15 bases between. In DNA form, the CDR3 reads TGTGCCAGCAGCCCCTTGAGTGTATTCGAGACCCAGTACTTC. Protein: CASSPLSVFETQYF.

This clone came up a few times. The rearrangement uses TRBV9 and TRBJ2-6; D is perhaps TRBD1 (6 bases). V was pared by 4 bases and J by 4 bases, with 9 bases between. The CDR3 covers 14 residues. In germline, CDR1 is SGDLS, CDR2 YYNGEE. CDR3 DNA sequence: TGTGCCAGCAGCCCAGGGGACGGGGCCAACGTCCTGACTTTC. Its translation is CASSPGDGANVLTF.

The rearrangement uses TRBV7-9 and TRBJ1-5; 7 bases line up with TRBD1. The length of the CDR3 is 15 residues. Germline V gives CDR1 SEHNR, CDR2 FQNEAQ (reference sequence). V shed 5 bases, J shed 1 base, and the junction held 5 bases outside the gene matches. CDR3 residues: CASSVGTVSNQPQHF. DNA of the CDR3: TGTGCCAGCAGCGTGGGGACAGTAAGCAATCAGCCCCAGCATTTT.

This chain uses TRBV5-5 with TRBJ1-2, with TRBD1 matching 9 bases. This CDR3 has 16 amino acids. Trimming removed 3 bases from V and 8 bases from J; junction bases left unmatched: 14. Per germline, CDR1 SGHKS and CDR2 YYEKEE (reference sequence). The CDR3 DNA sequence: TGTGCCAGCAGCTCCAGTCCCGGGACAGGGTTGGGAGGCTACACCTTC. Translating gives CASSSSPGTGLGGYTF.

This clone has only a few counts. V and J are TRBV28 and TRBJ1-4; 8 bases agree with TRBD1. Unmatched junction bases numbered 12, after V lost 8 bases and J lost 4 bases. Germline V gene sequence: CDR1 MDHEN, CDR2 SYDVKM. The CDR3 covers 16 residues. The CDR3 coding sequence is TGTGCCAGCCTTCAGGGGGCGGTGGGGCTTAATGAAAAACTGTTTTTT. Translated, it gives CASLQGAVGLNEKLFF.

The rearrangement joins TRBV4-3 to TRBJ2-7, with D possibly being TRBD2 (5 bases). The CDR3 covers 15 residues. Trimming pared 0 bases from V and 5 bases from J, leaving 14 bases between. Germline V gene data show CDR1 as LGHNA and CDR2 as YSLEER. In DNA form, the CDR3 reads TGCGCCAGCAGCCAAGATATCCGGGGAATGGACGAGCAGTACTTC. It translates to CASSQDIRGMDEQYF.

The chain is built from TRBV6-5 and TRBJ1-5, with D maybe TRBD1 (5 bases). The CDR3 is 13 residues long. Trimming removed 6 bases from V and 7 bases from J, with 13 bases in between. CDR1 and CDR2 from the germline V gene are MNHEY and SVGAGI. The CDR3, as DNA: TGTGCCAGCAGAGAGCAGGGATTCCAGCCCCAGCATTTT. Translated: CASREQGFQPQHF.

The chain couples TRBV28 to TRBJ2-3; no reliable D call. This CDR3 spans 14 amino acids. Germline V lookup: CDR1 MDHEN, CDR2 SYDVKM. With 2 bases removed from V and 3 bases from J, the gap between germline ends came to 9 bases. The CDR3 here is CASSLHSTTDTQYF. Written as DNA, the CDR3 is TGTGCCAGCAGTTTACACAGTACGACAGATACGCAGTATTTT.

V gene TRBV27 combines with J gene TRBJ1-2, with a tentative D call TRBD1 (5 bases). CDR1 and CDR2 (germline): MNHEY, SMNVEV (reference sequence). Deletions cut 3 bases from V and 4 bases from J, with 15 bases between. The CDR3 covers 15 residues. The CDR3 coding sequence is TGTGCCAGCAGTTTTTCCCCAGGACACCCCTATGGCTACACCTTC. This encodes CASSFSPGHPYGYTF.